The 9 T cell receptor beta chains presented below share a single source sample, sequenced in a study of CD8 T cells in Susac syndrome. An amount of RNA that ranged from roughly 0.5 to 1 ug was reverse transcribed with random hexamers. TCRdb reprocessed the immunoSEQ multiplex PCR reads with MiXCR, giving one entry per CDR3 protein. This table has 250,000 to 300,000 distinct CDR3 sequences, 75% to 85% appearing once. Sequenced input: CD8+ T cells from PBMCs. Receptor source: a human donor with multiple sclerosis.

This sequence joins TRBV7-2 and TRBJ2-7; D is unclear. The V gene's germline CDR1 is SGHTA and CDR2 FQGNSA. Trimming removed 1 base at V and 8 bases at J, with 6 bases between. CDR3 length equals 11 residues. The CDR3 loop reads CASSLGYKQYF. Here the CDR3 DNA reads TGTGCCAGCAGCTTAGGTTACAAGCAGTACTTC.

The CDR3 coding sequence is TGCAGCGGACAAGGGACTAGCGGGAGCACCTACGAGCAGTACTTC. This encodes CSGQGTSGSTYEQYF. V is TRBV29-1 and J is TRBJ2-7, with 14 nucleotides matching TRBD2. The germline CDR1 and CDR2 sequences are SQVTM and ANQGSEA. V shed 7 bases, J shed 2 bases, and the junction held 7 bases outside the gene matches. CDR3 size: 15 residues.

CDR3 sequence (DNA): TGTGCCAGTAGTACCGGGACAGGGGGCACTGAAGCTTTCTTT. Amino acids: CASSTGTGGTEAFF. The chain uses TRBV19 and TRBJ1-1, with 11 bases fitting TRBD1. Germline V gene lookup returns CDR1 LNHDA and CDR2 SQIVND (reference sequence). The ends lost 4 bases at V and 4 bases at J; junction bases unmatched: 2. The CDR3 totals 14 residues.

The chain couples TRBV9 to TRBJ2-3, with D tentatively TRBD1 (6 bases). There are 16 residues in the CDR3. The V gene's germline CDR1 is SGDLS and CDR2 YYNGEE. V shed 4 bases and J shed 0 bases, with 15 bases lying between them. CDR3: CASSPGTSVSTDTQYF. DNA for the CDR3: TGTGCCAGCAGCCCCGGGACATCGGTTAGCACAGATACGCAGTATTTT.

CDR3 in DNA: TGTGCCAGCAGTGACACGGGAGCTCCCCTCCAAGAGACCCAGTACTTC. Translated: CASSDTGAPLQETQYF. The J gene is TRBJ2-5, the V gene TRBV28; a possible D gene is TRBD2 (6 bases). Germline CDR1 MDHEN, CDR2 SYDVKM. The CDR3 spans 16 residues. Between the trimmed V and J ends, which lost 5 bases and 1 base, there was a span of 17 bases.

The chain is built from TRBV6-2 or TRBV6-3 and TRBJ1-5; no reliable D call. The CDR3 is 14 residues long. CDR1 is MNHEY and CDR2 is SVGEGT in the germline V gene. Trimming stripped 8 bases from V and 0 bases from J, with 11 bases between. The CDR3 DNA reads as TGTGCCAGCGGCTTATGGAGTAGCAATCAGCCCCAGCATTTT. Its protein product is CASGLWSSNQPQHF.

This clonotype was found once. The chain links TRBV27 to TRBJ2-1; 9 bases are shared with TRBD2. There are 14 residues in the CDR3. Germline CDR1 is MNHEY and CDR2 is SMNVEV (reference sequence). V was pared by 4 bases and J by 5 bases, with 3 bases of the junction left unmatched. The CDR3 bases are TGTGCCAGCAGTTCGGGACTAGCAAACAATGAGCAGTTCTTC. It codes for CASSSGLANNEQFF.

V is TRBV4-3 and J is TRBJ2-5, with 7 bases matching TRBD2. There are 15 residues in the CDR3. Germline V gene sequence: CDR1 LGHNA, CDR2 YSLEER. With 0 bases clipped from V and 4 bases from J, the junction kept 5 bases outside the gene matches. CDR3: CASSQDLASGETQYF. The CDR3 nucleotides read TGCGCCAGCAGCCAAGATTTAGCTAGCGGAGAGACCCAGTACTTC.

This clonotype was seen just once. This chain connects TRBV27 to TRBJ2-1; maybe TRBD1 (6 bases). The CDR3 is 14 residues long. Germline V gene data show CDR1 as MNHEY and CDR2 as SMNVEV (reference sequence). The germline V and J ends were trimmed by 4 bases and 8 bases, with 15 bases remaining between them. The CDR3 nucleotides are TGTGCCAGCAGTTCGGCGACAGGTGGTTATGAGCAGTTCTTC. Translated, it gives CASSSATGGYEQFF.